This T cell receptor beta chain is drawn from a study of neoadjuvant anti-PD-1 for oral cavity cancer. Turning to the study itself: Patients mostly received three to four biweekly nivolumab doses at 3 mg/kg before surgery. Around day 43, patients without progression received a fourth nivolumab dose before surgery.

Method: immunoSEQ multiplex PCR; TCRdb's copy keeps in-frame clones and lacks some. The table has around 6,100 clones, 55% to 70% seen once; the top ten hold around 8%. The CDR3 totals 13 residues. Trimming cost V 2 bases and J 4 bases, with 11 bases left between them. Germline values: CDR1 GTSNPN, CDR2 SVGIG (reference sequence). Patients had HPV-negative, locally advanced oral cavity squamous cell carcinoma. The rearrangement links TRBV30 to TRBJ1-2, with D unclear. The receptor's source is a person aged 35 to 85 with oral cavity squamous cell carcinoma. Sequenced material: tumor tissue, taken before nivolumab (anti-PD-1) treatment. The chain's CDR3 is CAWSHQLFYGYTF. CDR3 DNA sequence: TGTGCCTGGAGTCACCAGCTCTTCTATGGCTACACCTTC.